The clone carrying this TCR beta chain came up once. Its target is not known. An input of roughly 0.5 to 1 ug of RNA was subjected to reverse transcription using random hexamers. It was immunoSEQ multiplex PCR that amplified TCR beta CDR3 across 54 Vbeta and 13 Jbeta. TCRdb re-analysed the immunoSEQ multiplex PCR reads in MiXCR, keeping a single row per CDR3 protein. The table has some 180,000 distinct CDR3 sequences, 75% to 95% seen once; the top ten hold 0.075% to 0.095%. These data originate in a study of CD8 T cells in Susac syndrome. Study-level results: No clonal expansion appeared among CD4+ T cells in Susac patients.

TCR beta from blood CD8+ and CD4+ T cells was sequenced. In Susac syndrome patients, recently defined diagnostic criteria for definite or probable disease were met. The V end lost 7 bases, the J end lost 5 bases, and 11 bases lay between the germline ends. Germline V gives CDR1 ENHRY, CDR2 SYGVKD. The CDR3 covers 12 residues. This sequence originates from a human donor with Susac syndrome. The chain has TRBV10-3 and TRBJ2-5; D is possibly TRBD2 (5 bases). What was sequenced was CD4+ T cells from PBMCs. The CDR3 nucleotides are TGTGCCATCAACAACCCGGGGGAGACCCAGTACTTC. Its translation: CAINNPGETQYF.